The present entry profiles one T cell receptor (beta chain) with its context. This clonotype was found a few times. Its recognized antigen is unknown. Base qualities are not recorded, but no much larger clone differs from it by a single base. These data belong to a study of response to subunit inactivated influenza vaccine (dated by TCRdb to 2017 to 2018). Looking at the study overall: Deep quantitative profiling of the T cell receptor repertoire was used in the study to follow responses to a trivalent subunit inactivated influenza vaccine. What the research found in general, with its limitations: It was suggested by the authors that each seasonal influenza vaccination may recruit only a limited number of new T cells.

Libraries were built with RT-PCR. Sequencing was carried out with an Illumina HiSeq 2500. TCRdb applied fastp at Q25 and MiXCR to the public reads, then kept only in-frame beta chains. Duplicate CDR3 protein sequences are folded into a single record with the most common DNA and genes. The sample records 150,000 to 200,000 distinct CDR3 sequences, about 10% of which are singletons. Under 40% of the sample is in the top ten clones. The source of this sequence is a man aged 45 to 75 who received an inactivated influenza vaccine. Donor details come from another sample of the same person, matched by shared clones. Source: CD8+ T cells sorted from PBMCs, taken about 24 months after vaccination.

The CDR3 in this case is CSVESAGYTF. The DNA sequence reads TGCAGCGTTGAGTCGGCTGGCTACACCTTC. The chain couples TRBV29-1 to TRBJ1-2, with the D gene not confidently named. The germline V gene provides CDR1 SQVTM and CDR2 ANQGSEA. From the cysteine up to the phenylalanine, the CDR3 has a length of 10 residues. Only the CDR3 DNA is retained, 30 bases long and in frame from the first base. V drops 3 bases and J drops 7 bases, leaving 6 bases in between.